A selection of T cell receptor beta chains follows, all from one sample in a study of blood T cell repertoires in COVID-19. Assay used: immunoSEQ multiplex PCR; TCRdb lists only in-frame clones, some missing. The sample yields about 160,000 clones, over 70% seen once. Sequences were obtained from peripheral blood. All receptors derive from an elderly woman with active or convalescent COVID-19. The CDR3 runs from the conserved cysteine through the conserved F or W. Fields, in order: J gene, clone size, V gene, D gene, CDR3 DNA, CDR3 protein. A D gene is named only where the DNA matches it firmly. Clone size is shown for a subset of rows, as once, few, many or a class of expanded clone.

TRBJ1-1 . TRBV7-2 . TGTGCCAGCAGTAATACAGGGAACACTGAAGCTTTCTTT CASSNTGNTEAFF
TRBJ1-2 once TRBV5-5 . TGTGCCAGCAGCGCCGGTATAAACTATGGCTACACCTTC CASSAGINYGYTF
TRBJ2-7 . TRBV7-7 TRBD1 TGTGCTAGCAGCCCGGACAGGGGCCACGAGCAGTACTTC CASSPDRGHEQYF
TRBJ2-3 once TRBV27 . TGTGCCAGCAGTTTATCGAGTCCCAGCACAGATACGCAGTATTTT CASSLSSPSTDTQYF
TRBJ2-2 . TRBV6-5 . TGTGCCAGCACCCTGGGGGGGGCGAGGACCGGGGAGCTGTTTTTT CASTLGGARTGELFF
TRBJ1-1 . TRBV19 TRBD1 TGTGCCAGTCATCACAGGGGGCTCATGAACACTGAAGCTTTCTTT CASHHRGLMNTEAFF
TRBJ2-7 . TRBV5-1 TRBD2 TGCGCCAGCAGCTTTAGCGGGGGTACCTACGAGCAGTACTTC CASSFSGGTYEQYF
TRBJ1-2 . TRBV29-1 . TGCAGCGTTGAAGATCGAGGCAAATCCTATGGCTACACCTTC CSVEDRGKSYGYTF
TRBJ1-2 once TRBV4-1 TRBD1 TGCGCCAGCAGCCCGAAGACAGGGGATAACTATGGCTACACCTTC CASSPKTGDNYGYTF
TRBJ1-1 . TRBV9 TRBD1 TGTGCCAGCAGCCGAGGACAGGGTGACACTGAAGCTTTCTTT CASSRGQGDTEAFF
TRBJ1-3 . TRBV5-4 . TGTGCCAGCAGCGAGGACAGCTCTGGAAACACCATATATTTT CASSEDSSGNTIYF
TRBJ1-1 . TRBV6-6 . TGTGCCAGCAGCCCCGGGGGGTTCCCTGAAGCTTTCTTT CASSPGGFPEAFF
TRBJ1-1 . TRBV19 . TGTGCCAGTAGTGTAAACCCCCGATACTCAGGGGTCCCCGTGTCAGAAGCTTTCTTT CASSVNPRYSGVPVSEAFF
TRBJ1-3 . TRBV7-9 . TGTGCCAGCAGTGCAGGGGCTGGAAACACCATATATTTT CASSAGAGNTIYF
TRBJ1-4 . TRBV2 . TGTGCCAGCAGTGAGGGGCCCCTGAGGAATGAAAAACTGTTTTTT CASSEGPLRNEKLFF
TRBJ1-2 . TRBV11-3 . TGTGCCAGCAGCCGGGCGGGCTACTATGGCTACACCTTC CASSRAGYYGYTF
TRBJ1-5 . TRBV6-2/TRBV6-3 . TGTGCCAGCAGTTACGACAGCTTGAATCAGCCCCAGCATTTT CASSYDSLNQPQHF
TRBJ2-1 . TRBV7-2 . TGTGCCAGCAGCTTAGAACTAACAAATGAGCAGTTCTTC CASSLELTNEQFF
TRBJ1-2 . TRBV5-4 . TGTGCCAGCAGCCCAGACACCCTCTATGGCTACACCTTC CASSPDTLYGYTF
TRBJ1-4 . TRBV7-2 TRBD1 TGTGCCAGCAGCTACCAGGGGGGTGCTAATGAAAAACTGTTTTTT CASSYQGGANEKLFF
TRBJ1-4 . TRBV9 TRBD1 TGTGCCAGCAGCCGACAGGGAACTAATGAAAAACTGTTTTTT CASSRQGTNEKLFF
TRBJ1-4 . TRBV18 . TGTGCCAGCTCACCCGGAACCGGGGGGCTGGGGGAAAAACTGTTTTTT CASSPGTGGLGEKLFF
TRBJ2-5 . TRBV18 . TGTGCCAGCTCACCACCGAGGAGGGGCCAAGAGACCCAGTACTTC CASSPPRRGQETQYF
TRBJ1-3 . TRBV10-3 TRBD1 TGTGCCACCGGCGGGACAGCTGGAAACACCATATATTTT CATGGTAGNTIYF
TRBJ2-5 . TRBV5-1 TRBD1 TGCGCCAGCAGCTTGGCTCTAGGGGGCGAGACCCAGTACTTC CASSLALGGETQYF